The present T cell receptor (beta chain) was sequenced within a study of neoadjuvant nivolumab and ipilimumab in lung cancer. The data were produced by immunoSEQ multiplex PCR, yet TCRdb's version contains in-frame clones alone and is incomplete. The repertoire consists of more than 40,000 clones, with roughly 91% occurring once and the leading ten covering roughly 3.7%. Germline CDR1 GTSNPN, CDR2 SVGIG (reference sequence). V was pared by 0 bases and J by 1 base, with 6 bases between. CDR3 length: 13 amino acids. General study results and limits: Pretherapy blood TCR richness correlated positively with resected tumor richness.

In regard to this clone: Its antigen is still unknown.

Source: blood, taken before neoadjuvant nivolumab, alone or with ipilimumab. The rearrangement joins TRBV30 to TRBJ1-1; D unresolved. The sequence came from an adult with non-small cell lung cancer. Some clones in this sample may be carry-over from other donors' samples. Here the CDR3 DNA reads TGTGCCTGGAGTGTTGGAACGAACACTGAAGCTTTCTTT. This encodes CAWSVGTNTEAFF.